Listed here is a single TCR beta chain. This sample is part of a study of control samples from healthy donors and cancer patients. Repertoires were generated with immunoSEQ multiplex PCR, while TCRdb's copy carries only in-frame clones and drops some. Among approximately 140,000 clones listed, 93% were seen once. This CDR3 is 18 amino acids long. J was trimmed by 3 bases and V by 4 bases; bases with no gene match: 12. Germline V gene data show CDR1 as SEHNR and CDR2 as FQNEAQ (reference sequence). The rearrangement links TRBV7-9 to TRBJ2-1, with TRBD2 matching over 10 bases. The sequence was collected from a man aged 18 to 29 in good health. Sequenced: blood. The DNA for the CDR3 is TGTGCCAGCAGCTCTAGCAGCGGGAGGGATACGAACTACAATGAGCAGTTCTTC. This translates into CASSSSSGRDTNYNEQFF. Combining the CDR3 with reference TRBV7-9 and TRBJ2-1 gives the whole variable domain DTGVSQNPRHKITKRGQNVTFRCDPISEHNRLYWYRQTLGQGPEFLTYFQNEAQLEKSRLLSDRFSAERPKGSFSTLEIQRTEQGDSAMYLCASSSSSGRDTNYNEQFFGPGTRLTVL.